This entry lists 19 T cell receptor beta chains sequenced from one sample in a study of T cells in Graves' hyperthyroidism and ophthalmopathy. The investigators amplified TCR beta CDR3 regions from RNA transcripts. Primed by the HTBI set, a first-round RT-PCR was run on the TCR CDR3. TCRdb analysed the multiplex PCR reads with MiXCR anew, one entry per CDR3 protein. The repertoire includes roughly 420,000 distinct CDR3 sequences, roughly 15% of them detected once, and more than 4.5% sits in the top ten. The sequenced sample consisted of blood. The source of these receptors is a young woman with Graves' hyperthyroidism.

This clonotype was recorded at least ten times. V is TRBV12-3 or TRBV12-4 and J is TRBJ2-3; D remains ambiguous. Trimming shortened V by 6 bases and J by 6 bases, and 16 bases separated the two germline ends. The CDR3 covers 14 residues. As DNA, the CDR3 is TGTGCCAGCAGCATACAGATCGCGTCCGATACGCAGTATTTT. This codes for CASSIQIASDTQYF.

This chain links TRBV28 with TRBJ2-5; D gene uncertain. The ends were cut back, 3 bases at V and 4 bases at J, with 9 bases in the middle. CDR1 is MDHEN, CDR2 SYDVKM, per germline. CDR3 size: 13 residues. The CDR3 region has the DNA TGTGCCAGCAGTTTGTCTGCCCCAGAGACCCAGTACTTC. As protein: CASSLSAPETQYF.

This clonotype has only a few counts. The J gene is TRBJ2-1, the V gene TRBV5-5; TRBD1 aligns across 8 bases. Germline loops: CDR1 SGHKS, CDR2 YYEKEE (reference sequence). V was pared by 4 bases and J by 7 bases, with 10 bases of the junction left unmatched. This CDR3 is built from 15 residues. The CDR3 loop is CASSLQGARGNEQFF. The CDR3 nucleotides read TGTGCCAGCAGCCTTCAGGGGGCGAGGGGGAATGAGCAGTTCTTC.

This clonotype was seen a handful of times. This sequence joins TRBV28 and TRBJ1-6, with a tentative D call TRBD1 (6 bases). This CDR3 region has 16 residues. V lost 2 bases to trimming and J lost 9 bases, with 17 bases between them. From germline, CDR1 is MDHEN and CDR2 SYDVKM. CDR3: CASSLGGGLGFSPLHF. The CDR3 nucleotides are TGTGCCAGCAGTTTAGGGGGGGGGCTCGGTTTTTCACCCCTCCACTTT.

The chain links TRBV19 to TRBJ2-7, with D possibly called TRBD1 or TRBD2 (6 bases each). The ends were cut back, 6 bases at V and 4 bases at J, with 13 bases in the middle. The V gene's germline CDR1 is LNHDA and CDR2 SQIVND (reference sequence). This CDR3 region has 13 residues. The CDR3 bases are TGTGCCAGTAGGGGGGGCGTATGTTACGAGCAGTACTTC. This encodes CASRGGVCYEQYF.

The chain links TRBV2 to TRBJ1-5; D is undetermined. This CDR3 region has 13 residues. CDR1 is SNHLY, CDR2 FYNNEI, per germline. V lost 9 bases, J lost 4 bases, and 13 bases lay in between. CDR3 coding DNA: TGTGCCAGAGGTGGTGGAGGTAATCAGCCCCAGCATTTT. Translating it yields CARGGGGNQPQHF.

This clonotype was recorded many times. The chain has TRBV28 and TRBJ2-1, with D tentatively TRBD1 (6 bases). The CDR3 runs to 15 residues. With 3 bases removed from V and 7 bases from J, the gap between germline ends came to 16 bases. Germline V gene lookup returns CDR1 MDHEN and CDR2 SYDVKM. CDR3 coding DNA: TGTGCCAGCAGTTTCAGAGGAGTAGGGGGTAATGAGCAGTTCTTC. Its translation is CASSFRGVGGNEQFF. The full variable domain, with the rest looked up from reference TRBV28 and TRBJ2-1, is DVKVTQSSRYLVKRTGEKVFLECVQDMDHENMFWYRQDPGLGLRLIYFSYDVKMKEKGDIPEGYSVSREKKERFSLILESASTNQTSMYLCASSFRGVGGNEQFFGPGTRLTVL.

The chain links TRBV12-3 or TRBV12-4 to TRBJ2-1; 15 bases map to TRBD2. V was clipped by 6 bases and J by 4 bases; unmatched bases: 10. The CDR3 spans 18 residues. The CDR3 loop is CASSFGGTSGRLYNEQFF. The CDR3 region has the DNA TGTGCCAGCAGCTTTGGCGGGACTAGCGGGAGGTTATACAATGAGCAGTTCTTC.

This clonotype came up many times. This chain joins TRBV2 and TRBJ1-1; no clear D. The V and J ends lost 7 bases and 6 bases respectively, with 12 bases between them. Germline-derived CDR1 and CDR2 are SNHLY and FYNNEI. The CDR3 extends over 12 amino acids. Here the CDR3 DNA reads TGTGCCAGCATCGAAGGTGGGGCTGAAGCTTTCTTT. Translating it yields CASIEGGAEAFF.

This clonotype was detected a few times. The chain is built from TRBV4-1 and TRBJ2-5, with 8 bases identical to TRBD1. V dropped 0 bases and J dropped 6; count of bases not matched to a gene: 3. Germline V CDR1 and CDR2: MGHRA, YSYEKL. The CDR3 spans 14 residues. In nucleotides, the CDR3 is TGCGCCAGCAGCCAAGATCAGGGGGCGAAGACCCAGTACTTC. Translating gives CASSQDQGAKTQYF.

This clonotype came up many times. The gene calls are TRBV20-1 and TRBJ1-1, with D maybe TRBD1 (6 bases). The CDR3 contains 13 residues. Trimming removed 3 bases at V and 11 bases at J, with 19 bases between. Germline V gives CDR1 DFQATT, CDR2 SNEGSKA (reference sequence). CDR3 DNA sequence: TGCAGTGCTAGTCTCCTCAGGGGCGCGGCGGCTTTCTTT. Residues: CSASLLRGAAAFF.

The chain has TRBV5-6 and TRBJ1-4; D uncertain. The CDR3 covers 14 residues. Deletions cut 0 bases from V and 4 bases from J, with 7 bases between. The V gene's germline CDR1 is SGHDT and CDR2 YYEEEE. CDR3 in amino acids: CASSLGLGNEKLFF. CDR3 nucleotides: TGTGCCAGCAGCTTGGGGTTGGGTAATGAAAAACTGTTTTTT.

This clonotype was counted only a few times. The chain links TRBV7-9 to TRBJ2-7; 7 bases match TRBD1. Germline CDR1 SEHNR, CDR2 FQNEAQ (reference sequence). Trimming took 4 bases from V and 4 from J; bases not matched to a gene: 10. The CDR3 is 15 residues long. CDR3 sequence reads: CASSSGQVLQYEQYF. CDR3 in DNA: TGTGCCAGCAGCTCTGGACAGGTTCTCCAATACGAGCAGTACTTC.

In its sample, this clonotype was seen many times. The V and J genes are TRBV2 and TRBJ2-7, with 10 bases identical to TRBD1. CDR3 length: 13 amino acids. Trimming removed 6 bases from V and 3 bases from J; junction bases left unmatched: 2. The germline V gene has CDR1 SNHLY and CDR2 FYNNEI. The CDR3 region has the DNA TGTGCCAGCAGGGGACAGGGGCTCTACGAGCAGTACTTC. Its protein product is CASRGQGLYEQYF.

This clonotype has just a few counts. The chain recombines TRBV20-1 with TRBJ1-4, with 8 bases aligning to TRBD1. Germline V CDR1 and CDR2: DFQATT, SNEGSKA (reference sequence). This CDR3 is built from 14 residues. Trimming at V came to 4 bases and at J to 7 bases, leaving 8 bases not matched to a gene. CDR3 sequence (DNA): TGCAGTGCTATCCAGGGGGCATCGGGTGAAAAACTGTTTTTT. Translating gives CSAIQGASGEKLFF.

This clonotype was seen a few times. The chain joins TRBV27 to TRBJ2-3; 9 nucleotides agree with TRBD2. CDR3 length: 13 amino acids. The V gene end was trimmed by 4 bases and the J gene end by 9 bases; junction bases not matched to a gene: 5. Germline V lookup: CDR1 MNHEY, CDR2 SMNVEV (reference sequence). The DNA of the CDR3 is TGTGCCAGCAGTTGGGGACTAGCTACAACGCAGTATTTT. Residues: CASSWGLATTQYF.

There are a few counts of this clonotype. The rearrangement uses TRBV19 and TRBJ1-4; D gene ambiguous. The length of the CDR3 is 15 residues. CDR1 and CDR2 (germline): LNHDA, SQIVND (reference sequence). With 3 bases removed from V and 3 bases from J, the gap between germline ends came to 11 bases. This CDR3 reads CASSIGASPNEKLFF. DNA of the CDR3: TGTGCCAGTAGTATCGGCGCCTCGCCTAATGAAAAACTGTTTTTT. Filled out from reference TRBV19 and TRBJ1-4, the complete variable domain reads DGGITQSPKYLFRKEGQNVTLSCEQNLNHDAMYWYRQDPGQGLRLIYYSQIVNDFQKGDIAEGYSVSREKKESFPLTVTSAQKNPTAFYLCASSIGASPNEKLFFGSGTQLSVL.

This clonotype was seen ten or more times. The chain couples TRBV7-2 to TRBJ2-3; D not resolved. The V end lost 4 bases, the J end lost 3 bases, and 11 bases lay between the germline ends. Germline CDR1 SGHTA, CDR2 FQGNSA. This CDR3 contains 14 residues. CDR3 sequence: CASSSRARTDTQYF. CDR3 DNA sequence: TGTGCCAGCAGCTCTCGGGCGCGGACAGATACGCAGTATTTT.

This clonotype has just a few counts. The chain is built from TRBV29-1 and TRBJ2-1; D might be TRBD2 (5 bases). Germline loops: CDR1 SQVTM, CDR2 ANQGSEA. CDR3 length: 12 residues. V gave up 7 bases and J gave up 6 bases, with 13 bases separating them. Written as DNA, the CDR3 is TGCAGCGGTTACCTCGGAGGCAATGAGCAGTTCTTC. Its translation: CSGYLGGNEQFF.